This passage covers 8 T cell receptor beta chains from one sample sequenced in a study of blood T cell repertoires in COVID-19. Some clones are missing from TCRdb's copy, which holds only in-frame ones; the method was immunoSEQ multiplex PCR. The sample shows roughly 400,000 clones, about 90% of them seen only once. Sequencing was carried out using PBMCs or T cells enriched from blood (not recorded which). The origin of the receptors is a woman aged 25 to 45 who had recovered from COVID-19.

The rearrangement joins TRBV6-2 or TRBV6-3 to TRBJ2-2; D uncertain. V dropped 5 bases and J dropped 4 bases, with 14 bases sitting between them. From germline, CDR1 is MNHEY and CDR2 SVGEGT. The CDR3 length is 15 residues. The CDR3 protein is CASSQIGTGTGELFF. The CDR3, as DNA: TGTGCCAGCAGTCAAATCGGAACGGGCACCGGGGAGCTGTTTTTT.

J is TRBJ2-2 and V is TRBV27, with D perhaps TRBD2 (6 bases). V lost 3 bases, J lost 6 bases, and 11 bases lay in between. The length of the CDR3 is 14 residues. Germline V gene data show CDR1 as MNHEY and CDR2 as SMNVEV (reference sequence). This CDR3 reads CASSLGREPGELFF. The CDR3 DNA follows: TGTGCCAGCAGTTTGGGTCGGGAGCCCGGGGAGCTGTTTTTT.

J is TRBJ1-4 and V is TRBV19, with 7 positions matching TRBD1. Germline CDR1 and CDR2: LNHDA and SQIVND (reference sequence). This CDR3 contains 13 residues. V gave up 6 bases and J gave up 7 bases; unmatched junction bases: 5. The CDR3 region is CASRTGSGEKLFF. The CDR3 DNA reads TGTGCCAGTAGGACAGGGTCTGGTGAAAAACTGTTTTTT.

The sample holds a few counts of this clone. The CDR3 DNA reads as TGTGCCACCAGTGATTCGAACACCATATATTTT. Protein product: CATSDSNTIYF. The chain combines TRBV24-1 with TRBJ1-3; D ambiguous. V was cut by 2 bases and J by 7 bases, with 2 bases left in between. The germline CDR1 and CDR2 sequences are KGHDR and SFDVKD. This CDR3 has 11 amino acids.

This chain uses TRBV11-3 with TRBJ1-1; D uncertain. Trimming removed 11 bases from V and 5 bases from J, with 18 bases in between. CDR1 is SGHNT, CDR2 YENEEA, per germline. This CDR3 has 13 residues. The DNA for the CDR3 is TGTGCCTCACACGGAAAGGAGAATACTGAAGCTTTCTTT. This translates into CASHGKENTEAFF.

The V call is TRBV7-9, the J call TRBJ1-5, with TRBD1 identical over 9 bases. Germline V gene sequence: CDR1 SEHNR, CDR2 FQNEAQ (reference sequence). Trimming removed 5 bases from V and 4 bases from J; junction bases left unmatched: 12. CDR3 length equals 17 residues. CDR3 region: CASSHGQGRTGNQPQHF. The CDR3 nucleotides read TGTGCCAGCAGCCACGGACAGGGGCGGACAGGTAATCAGCCCCAGCATTTT.

The chain employs TRBV29-1 and TRBJ1-3; TRBD1 matches at 7 bases. CDR3 size: 15 residues. The V gene's germline CDR1 is SQVTM and CDR2 ANQGSEA. Germline trimming cut 5 bases from V and 0 bases from J; bases unmatched to any gene: 7. In nucleotides, the CDR3 is TGCAGCGTTTCCCGAGGGACAGACTCTGGAAACACCATATATTTT. Its protein product is CSVSRGTDSGNTIYF.

The chain has TRBV11-2 and TRBJ1-5; no definite D call. The germline CDR1 and CDR2 sequences are SGHAT and FQNNGV. The CDR3 has 16 amino acids. The V end was cut by 1 base, the J end by 0 bases, with 10 bases between. The CDR3 loop is CASSLAATYSNQPQHF. The CDR3, as DNA: TGTGCCAGCAGCTTAGCCGCCACCTATAGCAATCAGCCCCAGCATTTT.